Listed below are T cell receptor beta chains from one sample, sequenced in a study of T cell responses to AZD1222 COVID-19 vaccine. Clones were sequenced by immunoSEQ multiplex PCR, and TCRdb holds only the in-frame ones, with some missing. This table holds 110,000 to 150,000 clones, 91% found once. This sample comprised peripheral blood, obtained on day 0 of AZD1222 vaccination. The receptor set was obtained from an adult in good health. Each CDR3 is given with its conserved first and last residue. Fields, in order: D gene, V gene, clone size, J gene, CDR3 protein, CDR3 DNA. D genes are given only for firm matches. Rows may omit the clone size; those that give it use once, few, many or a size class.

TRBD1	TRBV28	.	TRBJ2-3	CASSGMSQGADTQYF	TGTGCCAGCAGCGGGATGAGTCAGGGGGCAGATACGCAGTATTTT
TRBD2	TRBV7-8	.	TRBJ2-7	CASSSLAGRGEQYF	TGTGCCAGCAGCTCCTTAGCGGGAAGAGGCGAGCAGTACTTC
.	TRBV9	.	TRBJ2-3	CASSVAVWADTQYF	TGTGCCAGCAGCGTAGCAGTCTGGGCAGATACGCAGTATTTT
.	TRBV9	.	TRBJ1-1	CASSVAPMNTEAFF	TGTGCCAGCAGCGTAGCTCCCATGAACACTGAAGCTTTCTTT
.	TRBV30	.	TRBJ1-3	CASHSEASYSGNTIYF	TGTGCCTCGCATTCGGAGGCCAGCTACTCTGGAAACACCATATATTTT
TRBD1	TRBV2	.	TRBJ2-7	CAMGTGRGEQYF	TGTGCCATGGGGACAGGAAGAGGCGAGCAGTACTTC
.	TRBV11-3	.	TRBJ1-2	CASSLSGNYGYTF	TGTGCCAGCAGCTTATCAGGAAACTATGGCTACACCTTC
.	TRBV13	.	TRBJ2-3	CASSLLFGGRTDTQYF	TGTGCCAGCAGCTTACTTTTTGGGGGGCGCACAGATACGCAGTATTTT
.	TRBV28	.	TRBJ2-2	CASSLSASTGGELFF	TGTGCCAGCAGTTTATCGGCTAGCACGGGCGGGGAGCTGTTTTTT
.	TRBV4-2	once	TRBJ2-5	CASSQSGVRETQYF	TGTGCCAGCAGCCAATCTGGAGTCCGGGAGACCCAGTACTTC
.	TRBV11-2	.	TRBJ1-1	CASSFSTGRRGAEAFF	TGTGCCAGCAGCTTCTCCACAGGACGGCGGGGCGCTGAAGCTTTCTTT
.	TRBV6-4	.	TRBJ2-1	CASSVEGHNYNEQFF	TGTGCCAGCAGCGTGGAGGGACATAACTACAATGAGCAGTTCTTC
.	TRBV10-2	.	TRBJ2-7	CATYLGRSYEQYF	TGCGCCACCTACTTGGGGCGCTCCTACGAGCAGTACTTC
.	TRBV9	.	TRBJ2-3	CASSVDSVRADTQYF	TGTGCCAGCAGCGTAGACAGCGTACGGGCAGATACGCAGTATTTT
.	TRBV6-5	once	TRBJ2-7	CASSYSHRVPSYEQYF	TGTGCCAGCAGTTACTCTCACAGGGTCCCCTCCTACGAGCAGTACTTC
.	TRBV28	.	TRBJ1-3	CASSYSGNTIYF	TGTGCCAGCAGCTACTCTGGAAACACCATATATTTT
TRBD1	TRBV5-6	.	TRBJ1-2	CASSEAGTGTRGYTF	TGTGCCAGCAGCGAAGCCGGGACAGGGACCCGTGGCTACACCTTC
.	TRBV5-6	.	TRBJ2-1	CASSSPGQSYNEQFF	TGTGCCAGCAGCTCTCCCGGACAGAGTTACAATGAGCAGTTCTTC
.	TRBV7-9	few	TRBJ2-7	CASSGVRLPYEQYF	TGTGCCAGCAGTGGTGTCAGGCTCCCCTACGAGCAGTACTTC
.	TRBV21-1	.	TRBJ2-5	CASSKLGDDETQYF	TGTGCCAGCAGCAAATTGGGGGACGATGAGACCCAGTACTTC
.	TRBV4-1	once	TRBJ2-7	CASSQKSTGRYEQYF	TGCGCCAGCAGCCAAAAGAGCACAGGGAGGTACGAGCAGTACTTC
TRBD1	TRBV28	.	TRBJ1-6	CAGQGSNSPLHF	TGTGCCGGACAGGGTTCTAATTCACCCCTCCACTTT
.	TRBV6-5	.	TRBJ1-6	CASTRAIGNSPLHF	TGTGCCAGCACCCGGGCCATCGGGAATTCACCCCTCCACTTT
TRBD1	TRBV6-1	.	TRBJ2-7	CASSEAAPGTDEQYF	TGTGCCAGCAGTGAAGCGGCCCCCGGGACAGACGAGCAGTACTTC
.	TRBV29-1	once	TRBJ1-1	CSVVKGGTEAFF	TGCAGCGTGGTTAAAGGCGGCACTGAAGCTTTCTTT
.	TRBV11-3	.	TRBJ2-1	CASSLYGGIVNNEQFF	TGTGCCAGCAGCTTATACGGCGGGATCGTAAACAATGAGCAGTTCTTC